These T cell receptor beta chains were read from a single sample in a study of post-analysis software for immune sequencing data. TCRdb independently ran MiXCR on the PCR reads; one entry per CDR3 protein. The repertoire has roughly 730,000 distinct CDR3 sequences, roughly 30% of them found once; the top ten carry 0.56%. The sequenced sample was blood. The source of these receptors is a girl aged 5 to 17 with multiple sclerosis. The CDR3 runs from the conserved cysteine through the conserved F or W. Fields, in order: CDR3 protein, D gene, V gene, J gene. The D gene is left open where the match is weak.

CDR3: CSARGYLLAGDYEQYF; D: TRBD2; V: TRBV20-1; J: TRBJ2-7
CDR3: CSASLGFGQGYGYTF; D: -; V: TRBV20-1; J: TRBJ1-2
CDR3: CASSSIRDRGTGNEQFF; D: TRBD1; V: TRBV27; J: TRBJ2-1
CDR3: CASSLGLAGGSHNEQFF; D: TRBD2; V: TRBV5-1; J: TRBJ2-1
CDR3: CSARAAGDTQYF; D: -; V: TRBV20-1; J: TRBJ2-3
CDR3: CASGRGENTEAFF; D: -; V: TRBV6-6; J: TRBJ1-1
CDR3: CASSQRAGGREKLFF; D: -; V: TRBV4-1; J: TRBJ1-4
CDR3: CAITGRTTSGPSSYNEQFF; D: TRBD2; V: TRBV10-3; J: TRBJ2-1
CDR3: CASSPGLGQGPDTQYF; D: TRBD1; V: TRBV7-2; J: TRBJ2-3
CDR3: CASSTDRGYGNTIYF; D: TRBD1; V: TRBV7-6; J: TRBJ1-3
CDR3: CASSPGLAGNTVKGTQYF; D: TRBD2; V: TRBV5-1; J: TRBJ2-5
CDR3: CSALLLGTEAFF; D: -; V: TRBV20-1; J: TRBJ1-1
CDR3: CSARTGEVNVLTF; D: TRBD1; V: TRBV20-1; J: TRBJ2-6
CDR3: CASSLDLTGQETQYF; D: -; V: TRBV5-4; J: TRBJ2-5
CDR3: CASSLPLGLAGVGEQFF; D: TRBD2; V: TRBV7-6; J: TRBJ2-1
CDR3: CSASVGDWQETQYF; D: -; V: TRBV20-1; J: TRBJ2-5
CDR3: CASSVRTSGHNEQFF; D: TRBD2; V: TRBV5-1; J: TRBJ2-1
CDR3: CASSLRGWTGVVDTQYF; D: TRBD1; V: TRBV7-9; J: TRBJ2-3
CDR3: CASMDGVFGEQYF; D: -; V: TRBV6-5; J: TRBJ2-7
CDR3: CASSLGALAGVKNEQFF; D: TRBD2; V: TRBV7-2; J: TRBJ2-1
CDR3: CASSYPAANRINEQFF; D: -; V: TRBV6-2/TRBV6-3; J: TRBJ2-1
CDR3: CASSLRSNRQGRETQYF; D: TRBD1; V: TRBV5-6; J: -
CDR3: CASSTAGGRMQTQYF; D: -; V: TRBV7-2; J: TRBJ2-5
CDR3: CASSSLGDTDTQYF; D: -; V: TRBV27; J: TRBJ2-3
CDR3: CAGSPSGAGITDTQYF; D: -; V: TRBV7-2; J: TRBJ2-3
CDR3: CASSSPGLAGGYGDTDTQYF; D: TRBD2; V: TRBV2; J: TRBJ2-3
CDR3: CASRSSSTGGSLLGWEQFF; D: TRBD1; V: TRBV12-3/TRBV12-4; J: TRBJ2-1
CDR3: CASSVGDRETDEQFF; D: TRBD1; V: TRBV9; J: TRBJ2-1
CDR3: CASSYVQAGGGETQYF; D: TRBD2; V: TRBV7-9; J: TRBJ2-5
CDR3: CSGCLGAGFNTEAFF; D: -; V: TRBV29-1; J: TRBJ1-1
CDR3: CASRYGDTGELFF; D: -; V: TRBV6-5; J: TRBJ2-2
CDR3: CDMDTQYF; D: -; V: TRBV29-1; J: TRBJ2-3
CDR3: CASSYVPGRPSGANVLTF; D: -; V: TRBV6-5; J: TRBJ2-6
CDR3: CASSSWTSGDNEQFF; D: TRBD2; V: TRBV6-1; J: TRBJ2-1
CDR3: CASSARQTDTQYF; D: -; V: TRBV3-1; J: TRBJ2-3
CDR3: CSAPVAAGTQYF; D: -; V: TRBV20-1; J: TRBJ2-5
CDR3: CASSSAGTGFYNEQFF; D: TRBD1; V: TRBV6-5; J: TRBJ2-1
CDR3: CASSPPGGADTQCF; D: TRBD2; V: TRBV18; J: TRBJ2-3
CDR3: CASSGDGGLRGSPLHF; D: -; V: TRBV27; J: TRBJ1-6
CDR3: CASGRSYEQYF; D: -; V: TRBV6-2/TRBV6-3; J: TRBJ2-7
CDR3: CASSLNRNTEAFF; D: -; V: TRBV27; J: TRBJ1-1
CDR3: CASSQVGQGLLNTEAFF; D: -; V: TRBV4-3; J: TRBJ1-1